The entry below gives a single T cell receptor (beta chain) sequence along with its context. Antigen unknown. The data were obtained in a study of a mutant IDH1 vaccine in newly diagnosed glioma. About the research overall: The initiation of vaccination occurred 4-6 weeks after radiotherapy alone, or with temozolomide cycles.

Germline values: CDR1 MNHEY, CDR2 SVGAGI. The CDR3 covers 13 residues. The V segment lost 5 bases and the J segment 5 bases; nucleotides outside the gene matches: 3. Clones were read by immunoSEQ multiplex PCR, and TCRdb kept only the in-frame ones, dropping some. The repertoire holds 40,000 to 45,000 clones, 75% to 85% seen once, with approximately 4.8% in the top ten. Time point indicated: week 35, safety follow-up. The content of each vaccine dose was 300 ug of mutant IDH1 20-mer peptide, and topical imiquimod accompanied it. Patients came in for eight vaccinations, in weeks 1, 3, 5, 7, 11, 15, 19 and 23.

The clonotype was recovered from a woman between 50 and 59 years old with glioma. The chain combines TRBV6-5 with TRBJ1-5; TRBD1 matches 7 bases. Sequencing was performed on PBMCs, taken from a glioma patient whose treatment included an IDH1 peptide vaccine. CDR3 in amino acids: CASSKQGHQPQHF. The CDR3 DNA reads TGTGCCAGCAGTAAACAGGGGCATCAGCCCCAGCATTTT.